This is a list of T cell receptor beta chains from one sample in a study of shared clonotypes between healthy human individuals. Sequencing used immunoSEQ multiplex PCR; TCRdb keeps in-frame clones, though not all of them. The table shows some 2,000,000 clones, with 85% to 95% occurring only once. The material sequenced was naive CD8+ T cells sorted from blood. The receptors were sampled from a man aged 18-30 years in good health. Each CDR3 is given with its conserved first and last residue. Fields, in order: D gene, J gene, V gene, CDR3 protein, CDR3 DNA. A D gene is named only where the DNA matches it firmly.

.,TRBJ2-7,TRBV11-1,CASSLTGGRYEQYF,TGTGCCAGCAGCTTAACCGGGGGCCGCTACGAGCAGTACTTC
.,TRBJ2-7,TRBV7-2,CASSLDPGPLYEQYF,TGTGCCAGCAGCTTAGATCCGGGGCCCTTATACGAGCAGTACTTC
.,TRBJ2-1,TRBV4-3,CASSQEGPSTDSYNEQFF,TGCGCCAGCAGCCAAGAGGGACCCTCGACTGACTCCTACAATGAGCAGTTCTTC
.,TRBJ2-3,TRBV7-3,CASSSVGSKADTQYF,TGTGCCAGCAGCTCGGTGGGTAGCAAAGCAGATACGCAGTATTTT
TRBD1,TRBJ1-5,TRBV5-8,CASSSTGGLGQPQHF,TGTGCCAGCAGCTCGACAGGGGGCTTAGGACAGCCCCAGCATTTT
.,TRBJ2-4,TRBV6-5,CASSGGGSAKNIQYF,TGTGCCAGCAGTGGAGGGGGTTCGGCCAAAAACATTCAGTACTTC
.,TRBJ2-7,TRBV5-4,CASSLASGITTGWGEQYF,TGTGCCAGCAGCTTGGCCTCAGGGATTACGACTGGGTGGGGCGAGCAGTACTTC
.,TRBJ1-6,TRBV19,CASSISSGSPLHF,TGTGCCAGTAGTATTTCTTCAGGTTCACCCCTCCACTTT
.,TRBJ1-2,TRBV6-1,CASSEGVSYGYTF,TGTGCCAGCAGTGAGGGGGTTAGCTATGGCTACACCTTC
TRBD2,TRBJ2-7,TRBV4-2,CASSQLAGSSYEQYF,TGTGCCAGCAGCCAACTAGCGGGGAGCTCCTACGAGCAGTACTTC
TRBD1,TRBJ1-1,TRBV7-6,CASSLERQGANTEAFF,TGTGCCAGCAGCTTAGAAAGACAGGGGGCGAACACTGAAGCTTTCTTT
TRBD2,TRBJ2-3,TRBV7-3,CASSIGTISDTQYF,TGTGCCAGCAGCATCGGGACTATCTCAGATACGCAGTATTTT
TRBD2,TRBJ2-1,TRBV30,CAWSVLGLAGGSEQFF,TGTGCCTGGAGTGTATTGGGACTAGCGGGGGGGAGTGAGCAGTTCTTC
TRBD2,TRBJ2-7,TRBV6-5,CASSELAVSYEQYF,TGTGCCAGCAGTGAACTAGCGGTATCCTACGAGCAGTACTTC